In this sample, the clone carrying this TCR beta chain turned up once. Its antigen remains unknown. The junction had 9 bases not matched to a gene; V was cut back by 5 bases and J by 7 bases. This CDR3 spans 14 amino acids. Germline V lookup: CDR1 GTSNPN, CDR2 SVGIG (reference sequence). Investigators isolated RNA and reverse transcribed it into cDNA to act as the sequencing template. Libraries were prepared by immunoSEQ multiplex PCR; TCRdb keeps only in-frame clonotypes and omits some of them. This table has 150,000 to 250,000 clones, 58% appearing once. These data originate in a study of CD8+ T cells in alopecia areata. About the research overall: The percentage of affected scalp area served as the score of severity for treated patients. Findings and limits, study-wide: Among the top 100, expanded CD8+ clones, as well as scalp clonality, were significantly decreased by tofacitinib.

The treatment: oral pan-JAK inhibitor, 5-10 mg twice daily. The source material was CD4+ T cells sorted from blood, sampled at week 24, from a patient treated with tofacitinib. This TCR came from a human donor with alopecia areata. The J gene is TRBJ2-2, the V gene TRBV30, with 8 bases that match TRBD2. The CDR3 here is CAWQPGLDIGELFF. The DNA of the CDR3 is TGTGCCTGGCAACCGGGACTAGATATCGGGGAGCTGTTTTTT.